The rows below give T cell receptor beta chains drawn from one sample of a study of blood T cell repertoires in COVID-19. The data were produced by immunoSEQ multiplex PCR, yet TCRdb's version contains in-frame clones alone and is incomplete. The data show fewer than 350,000 clones, approximately 85% seen once. Sequenced: PBMCs or T cells enriched from blood (not recorded which). These TCRs come from a man aged 25-40 years who had recovered from COVID-19. The CDR3 runs from the conserved cysteine through the conserved F or W. The D gene is left open where the match is weak. Some rows have no size entry. The others give once, few or many, or a class for an expanded clone.

CDR3aa	CDR3nt	j_gene	v_gene	d_gene	abundance
CASSISTDYNEQFF	TGTGCCAGTAGTATATCGACTGATTACAATGAGCAGTTCTTC	TRBJ2-1	TRBV19	NA	NA
CASSPGLQNQPQHF	TGTGCCAGCAGCCCAGGACTCCAGAATCAGCCCCAGCATTTT	TRBJ1-5	TRBV7-2	NA	NA
CASSFRRFMNTEAFF	TGTGCCAGCAGCTTCAGGAGGTTCATGAACACTGAAGCTTTCTTT	TRBJ1-1	TRBV7-2	NA	NA
CAVGGDRGPETQYF	TGTGCCGTGGGTGGCGACAGGGGGCCGGAGACCCAGTACTTC	TRBJ2-5	TRBV10-3	TRBD1	NA
CASSPGTANQPQHF	TGTGCCAGCTCACCCGGGACAGCTAATCAGCCCCAGCATTTT	TRBJ1-5	TRBV18	TRBD1	NA
CASSLGRVSTDTQYF	TGTGCCAGCAGCTTAGGGAGGGTAAGCACAGATACGCAGTATTTT	TRBJ2-3	TRBV7-2	NA	NA
CASNPGGNEKLFF	TGTGCCAGCAACCCCGGGGGTAATGAAAAACTGTTTTTT	TRBJ1-4	TRBV2	NA	NA
CARSLVLMNTEAFF	TGTGCCAGAAGCTTGGTACTCATGAACACTGAAGCTTTCTTT	TRBJ1-1	TRBV5-3	NA	NA
CASSGHNQETQYF	TGTGCCAGCTCGGGACATAACCAAGAGACCCAGTACTTC	TRBJ2-5	TRBV12-3/TRBV12-4	NA	NA
CASSLRQGTNYGYTF	TGTGCCAGCAGCTTACGACAGGGGACTAACTATGGCTACACCTTC	TRBJ1-2	TRBV7-9	TRBD1	NA
CASSLLPLNSYEQYF	TGTGCCAGCAGTTTATTGCCACTCAACTCCTACGAGCAGTACTTC	TRBJ2-7	TRBV27	NA	NA
CASSSTGLPAYEQYF	TGCGCCAGCAGCTCGACGGGACTCCCGGCCTACGAGCAGTACTTC	TRBJ2-7	TRBV5-1	NA	NA
CASSVVGAGGHGYTF	TGTGCCAGCAGCGTTGTAGGGGCAGGGGGACATGGCTACACCTTC	TRBJ1-2	TRBV9	TRBD1	NA
CASRSFSNQPQHF	TGTGCCAGCAGGAGCTTTAGCAATCAGCCCCAGCATTTT	TRBJ1-5	TRBV6-5	NA	NA
CASSPERARGYTF	TGTGCCAGCAGTCCCGAGAGGGCGCGTGGCTACACCTTC	TRBJ1-2	TRBV6-5	NA	few
CASSFHRGGEKLFF	TGTGCCAGCAGCTTTCATCGGGGGGGTGAAAAACTGTTTTTT	TRBJ1-4	TRBV11-2	NA	few
CASSPGRAEAFF	TGTGCCAGCAGCCCCGGTAGAGCTGAAGCTTTCTTT	TRBJ1-1	TRBV7-9	NA	NA
CASSSRGRLYGGYTF	TGTGCCAGCAGTTCCAGGGGACGGTTATATGGTGGCTACACCTTC	TRBJ1-2	TRBV6-6	NA	NA
CASSFRVDTEAFF	TGTGCCAGCAGTTTTCGGGTAGATACTGAAGCTTTCTTT	TRBJ1-1	TRBV27	NA	NA
CASSHARTSGGLYNEQFF	TGTGCCAGCAGCCATGCGAGGACTAGCGGGGGGCTCTACAATGAGCAGTTCTTC	TRBJ2-1	TRBV3-1/TRBV3-2	TRBD2	NA
CASSQAGQGYGYTF	TGTGCCAGCAGCCAAGCAGGGCAGGGCTATGGCTACACCTTC	TRBJ1-2	TRBV14	NA	few
CASSPLGVVRGEQYF	TGTGCCAGCAGCCCACTCGGGGTTGTCCGAGGGGAGCAGTACTTC	TRBJ2-7	TRBV14	NA	once
CAWGGQGAAYEQYF	TGTGCCTGGGGGGGACAGGGGGCCGCCTACGAGCAGTACTTC	TRBJ2-7	TRBV30	TRBD1	NA
CASSRPTGPNYGYTF	TGTGCCAGCAGTCGACCGACAGGGCCTAACTATGGCTACACCTTC	TRBJ1-2	TRBV6-6	TRBD1	NA
CASSSGTGPYEQYF	TGTGCCAGTAGCTCCGGGACAGGGCCCTACGAGCAGTACTTC	TRBJ2-7	TRBV19	TRBD1	NA
CAWGGTGGAGNQPQHF	TGTGCCTGGGGGGGGACAGGGGGCGCGGGCAATCAGCCCCAGCATTTT	TRBJ1-5	TRBV30	TRBD1	NA
CASSSTSGSPDTQYF	TGTGCCAGCAGTTCGACTAGCGGAAGCCCTGATACGCAGTATTTT	TRBJ2-3	TRBV7-2	TRBD2	once
CASSQGTGTYGYTF	TGTGCCAGCAGCCAAGGGACAGGCACCTATGGCTACACCTTC	TRBJ1-2	TRBV3-1/TRBV3-2	TRBD1	NA
CASTTGQVNTEAFF	TGTGCCAGTACTACAGGACAGGTGAACACTGAAGCTTTCTTT	TRBJ1-1	TRBV13	TRBD1	NA
CASSQQGAPNGEQYF	TGCGCCAGCAGCCAACAGGGGGCCCCTAACGGCGAGCAGTACTTC	TRBJ2-7	TRBV5-1	TRBD1	NA
CASSPWGSGGLYEQYF	TGTGCCAGCAGCCCCTGGGGTAGCGGGGGCCTCTACGAGCAGTACTTC	TRBJ2-7	TRBV5-4	TRBD2	NA
CASSWAGSLGTEAFF	TGTGCCAGCAGTTGGGCAGGGTCATTGGGCACTGAAGCTTTCTTT	TRBJ1-1	TRBV27	NA	few
CASSPGTGDTEAFF	TGTGCCAGCAGCCCCGGGACAGGGGACACTGAAGCTTTCTTT	TRBJ1-1	TRBV3-1/TRBV3-2	TRBD1	NA
CASARDRVSETQYF	TGTGCCAGCGCAAGGGACAGGGTCTCGGAGACCCAGTACTTC	TRBJ2-5	TRBV6-5	TRBD1	NA
CASSYAARGGNQPQHF	TGTGCCAGCAGTTACGCTGCCAGGGGCGGCAATCAGCCCCAGCATTTT	TRBJ1-5	TRBV6-2/TRBV6-3	NA	NA
CASQREGETQYF	TGCGCCAGCCAAAGGGAGGGTGAGACCCAGTACTTC	TRBJ2-5	TRBV5-1	TRBD2	few
CASSPQQGLAETQYF	TGCGCCAGCAGCCCACAACAGGGGTTGGCGGAGACCCAGTACTTC	TRBJ2-5	TRBV4-3	TRBD1	NA
CASSSEGGPTDTQYF	TGTGCCAGCAGTTCGGAGGGGGGGCCCACAGATACGCAGTATTTT	TRBJ2-3	TRBV6-4	NA	NA
CASSLGGSGLSNYGYTF	TGCGCCAGCAGCTTGGGTGGCAGCGGGCTCTCTAACTATGGCTACACCTTC	TRBJ1-2	TRBV5-1	NA	NA
CASSDNIQPPYGYTF	TGTGCCAGCAGCGACAACATACAGCCGCCCTATGGCTACACCTTC	TRBJ1-2	TRBV9	NA	NA
CASRPTETDTQYF	TGTGCCAGCAGACCGACAGAAACAGATACGCAGTATTTT	TRBJ2-3	TRBV6-5	NA	NA
CASSPVGQTYEQYF	TGTGCCAGCTCACCAGTGGGACAAACCTACGAGCAGTACTTC	TRBJ2-7	TRBV18	NA	NA
CASSKVFARRDSDNLNYGYTF	TGTGCCAGCAGCAAAGTCTTTGCGAGGAGGGATTCCGATAATTTAAACTATGGCTACACCTTC	TRBJ1-2	TRBV21-1	NA	NA
CASSPGHEAFF	TGTGCCAGCAGCCCGGGACATGAGGCTTTCTTT	TRBJ1-1	TRBV7-9	NA	NA
CASSADSRTEAFF	TGTGCCAGCAGCGCCGATTCGAGGACTGAAGCTTTCTTT	TRBJ1-1	TRBV9	NA	NA
CASSVVGRGADTQYF	TGTGCCAGCAGCGTAGTGGGACGGGGGGCAGATACGCAGTATTTT	TRBJ2-3	TRBV9	TRBD2	NA